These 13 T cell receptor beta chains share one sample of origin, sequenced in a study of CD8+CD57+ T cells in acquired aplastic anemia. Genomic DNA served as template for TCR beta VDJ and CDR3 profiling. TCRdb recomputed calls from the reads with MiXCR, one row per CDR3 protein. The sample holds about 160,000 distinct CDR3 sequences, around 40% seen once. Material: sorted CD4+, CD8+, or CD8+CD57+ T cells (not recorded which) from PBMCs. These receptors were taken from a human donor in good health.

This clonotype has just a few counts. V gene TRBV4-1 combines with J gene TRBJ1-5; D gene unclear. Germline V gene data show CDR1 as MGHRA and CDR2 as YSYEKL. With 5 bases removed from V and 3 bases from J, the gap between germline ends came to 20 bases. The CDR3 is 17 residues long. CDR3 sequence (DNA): TGCGCCAGCAGCTCGCCTTCCTCAACAGTGTTCAATCAGCCCCAGCATTTT. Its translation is CASSSPSSTVFNQPQHF.

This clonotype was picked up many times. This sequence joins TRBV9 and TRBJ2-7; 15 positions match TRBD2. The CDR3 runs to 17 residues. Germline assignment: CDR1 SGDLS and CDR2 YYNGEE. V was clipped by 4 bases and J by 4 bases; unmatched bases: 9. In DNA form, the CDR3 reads TGTGCCAGCAGCCCCACCTTCGGACTAGCGGGAGGGTACGAGCAGTACTTC. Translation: CASSPTFGLAGGYEQYF. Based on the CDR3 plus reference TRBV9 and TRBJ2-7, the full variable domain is DSGVTQTPKHLITATGQRVTLRCSPRSGDLSVYWYQQSLDQGLQFLIQYYNGEERAKGNILERFSAQQFPDLHSELNLSSLELGDSALYFCASSPTFGLAGGYEQYFGPGTRLTVT.

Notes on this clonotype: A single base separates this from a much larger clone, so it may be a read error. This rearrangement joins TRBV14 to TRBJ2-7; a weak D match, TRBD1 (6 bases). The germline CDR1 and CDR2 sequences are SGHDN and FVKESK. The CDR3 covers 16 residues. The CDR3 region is CASSLTGLSVGYERYF. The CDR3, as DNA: TGTGCCAGCAGTCTTACAGGGTTATCTGTTGGGTACGAGCGGTACTTC.

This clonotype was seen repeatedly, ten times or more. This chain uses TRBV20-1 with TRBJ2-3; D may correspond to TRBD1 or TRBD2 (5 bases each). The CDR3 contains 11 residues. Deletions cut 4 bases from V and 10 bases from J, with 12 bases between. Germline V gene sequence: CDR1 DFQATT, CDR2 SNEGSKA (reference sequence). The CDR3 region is CSAKTGTSQYF. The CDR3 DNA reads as TGCAGTGCTAAAACCGGGACGTCGCAGTATTTT.

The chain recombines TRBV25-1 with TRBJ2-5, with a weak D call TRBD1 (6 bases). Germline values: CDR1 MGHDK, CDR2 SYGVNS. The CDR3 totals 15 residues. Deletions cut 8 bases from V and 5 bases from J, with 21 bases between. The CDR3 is CASRYLRKQGETQYF. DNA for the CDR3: TGTGCCAGCCGTTACCTTAGAAAACAGGGCGAGACCCAGTACTTC.

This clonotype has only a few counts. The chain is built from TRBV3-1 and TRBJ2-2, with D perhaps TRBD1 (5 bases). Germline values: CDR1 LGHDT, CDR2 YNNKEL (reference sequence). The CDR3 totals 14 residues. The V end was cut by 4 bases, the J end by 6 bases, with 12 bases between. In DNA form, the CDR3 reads TGTGCCAGCAGCCGCGGACAACGTGCCGGGGAGCTGTTTTTT. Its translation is CASSRGQRAGELFF.

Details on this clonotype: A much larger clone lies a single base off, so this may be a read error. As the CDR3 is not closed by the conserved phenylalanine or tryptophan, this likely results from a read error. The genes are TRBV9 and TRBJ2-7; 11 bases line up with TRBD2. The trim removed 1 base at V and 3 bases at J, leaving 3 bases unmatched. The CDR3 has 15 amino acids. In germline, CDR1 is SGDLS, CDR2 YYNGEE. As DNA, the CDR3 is TGTGCCAGCAGCGTATCACTAGCGGGAGACTACGAGCAGTACTCC. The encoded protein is CASSVSLAGDYEQYS.

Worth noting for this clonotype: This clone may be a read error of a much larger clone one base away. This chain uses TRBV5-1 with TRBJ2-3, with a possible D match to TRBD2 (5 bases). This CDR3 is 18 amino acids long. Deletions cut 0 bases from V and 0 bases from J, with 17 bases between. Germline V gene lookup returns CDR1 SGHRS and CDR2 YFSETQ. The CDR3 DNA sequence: TGCGCCAGCAGCTTGGTAGAGACTAACAATCCTAGCACAGATACGCAGTATTTT. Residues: CASSLVETNNPSTDTQYF.

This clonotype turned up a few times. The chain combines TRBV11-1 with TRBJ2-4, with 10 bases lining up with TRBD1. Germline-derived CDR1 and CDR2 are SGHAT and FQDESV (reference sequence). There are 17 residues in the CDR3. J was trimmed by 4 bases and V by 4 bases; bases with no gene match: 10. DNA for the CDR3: TGTGCCAGCAGCTCAGGGACAGGGGACCACCTAAAAAACATTCAGTACTTC. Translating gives CASSSGTGDHLKNIQYF.

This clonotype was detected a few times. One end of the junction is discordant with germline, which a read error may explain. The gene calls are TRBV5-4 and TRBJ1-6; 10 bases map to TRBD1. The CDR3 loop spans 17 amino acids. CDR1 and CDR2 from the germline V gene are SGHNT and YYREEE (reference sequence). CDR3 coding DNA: TGTGTCAGCAGCTTGTCCCCTAGACAGGGGGCTAATTCACCCCTCCACTTT. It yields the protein CVSSLSPRQGANSPLHF.

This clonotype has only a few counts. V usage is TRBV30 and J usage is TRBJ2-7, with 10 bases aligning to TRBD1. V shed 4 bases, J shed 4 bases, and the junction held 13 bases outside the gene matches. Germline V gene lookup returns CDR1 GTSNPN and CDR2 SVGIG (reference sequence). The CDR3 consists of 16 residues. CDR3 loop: CAWTFTPGQGLYEQYF. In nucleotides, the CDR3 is TGTGCCTGGACATTTACCCCGGGACAGGGGTTATACGAGCAGTACTTC.

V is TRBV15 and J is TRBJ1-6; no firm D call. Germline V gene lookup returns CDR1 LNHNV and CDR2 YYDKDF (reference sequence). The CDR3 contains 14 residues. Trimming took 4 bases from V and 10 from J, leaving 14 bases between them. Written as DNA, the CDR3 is TGTGCCACCAGCACGGTAGGGTTAGCGTCACCCCTCCACTTT. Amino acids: CATSTVGLASPLHF.

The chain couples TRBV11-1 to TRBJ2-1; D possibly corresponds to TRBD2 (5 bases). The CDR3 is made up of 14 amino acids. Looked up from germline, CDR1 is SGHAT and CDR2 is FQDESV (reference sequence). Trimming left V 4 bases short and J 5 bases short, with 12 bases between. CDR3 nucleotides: TGTGCCAGCAGCTCGGAGGCAGGAGACAATGAGCAGTTCTTC. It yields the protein CASSSEAGDNEQFF.